This paragraph covers one T cell receptor beta chain sequence. Its antigen remains unidentified. The source of the sample is a study of T cell clonotyping in hematopoietic cell transplantation. Study-wide context: Recipients' pretransplant samples followed cytoreduction.

Time point given: recipient sample about 28 days before transplant, after cytoreduction. Study-wide points: Pathologically expanded recipient clonotypes increased progressively from day 30 to day 180 as diversity fell.

From germline, CDR1 is LNHDA and CDR2 SQIVND (reference sequence). Trimming cost V 6 bases and J 3 bases, with 18 bases left between them. This CDR3 is 16 amino acids long. Sequenced by immunoSEQ multiplex PCR; TCRdb stores in-frame clones only, minus some. The repertoire has roughly 20,000 clones, 86% of them found once; the top ten carry about 8.4%. This TCR derives from a man between 45 and 60 years old with acute myeloid leukemia. Some clones in this sample may be carry-over from other donors' samples. The rearrangement joins TRBV19 to TRBJ1-5; the D is unclear. Sequencing was performed on peripheral blood mononuclear cells, taken before stem cell transplant. CDR3 region: CASRSFGGGVNQPQHF. The DNA of the CDR3 is TGTGCCAGTAGATCCTTCGGCGGCGGGGTCAATCAGCCCCAGCATTTT.